This T cell receptor beta chain was retrieved from a study of T cells in Graves' hyperthyroidism and ophthalmopathy. TCR beta CDR3 region amplification was performed from RNA transcripts. Researchers ran a first-round RT-PCR on the TCR CDR3 using the HTBI primer set. A single record per CDR3 protein comes from TCRdb applying MiXCR to the multiplex PCR reads. This sample has under 350,000 distinct CDR3 sequences, with about 18% found just once. V was cut by 3 bases and J by 0 bases, with 17 bases left in between. The CDR3 sequence is 18 residues long. Germline V gene sequence: CDR1 MRHNA, CDR2 SNTAGT. The chain combines TRBV6-4 with TRBJ1-4; tentatively, D is TRBD1 (5 bases). Sequenced input: blood. The origin of this receptor is a woman in her sixties with Graves' ophthalmopathy. The CDR3 spells CASSESRDLRPTNEKLFF. Here the CDR3 DNA reads TGTGCCAGCAGTGAGTCTAGGGACCTACGACCAACTAATGAAAAACTGTTTTTT.